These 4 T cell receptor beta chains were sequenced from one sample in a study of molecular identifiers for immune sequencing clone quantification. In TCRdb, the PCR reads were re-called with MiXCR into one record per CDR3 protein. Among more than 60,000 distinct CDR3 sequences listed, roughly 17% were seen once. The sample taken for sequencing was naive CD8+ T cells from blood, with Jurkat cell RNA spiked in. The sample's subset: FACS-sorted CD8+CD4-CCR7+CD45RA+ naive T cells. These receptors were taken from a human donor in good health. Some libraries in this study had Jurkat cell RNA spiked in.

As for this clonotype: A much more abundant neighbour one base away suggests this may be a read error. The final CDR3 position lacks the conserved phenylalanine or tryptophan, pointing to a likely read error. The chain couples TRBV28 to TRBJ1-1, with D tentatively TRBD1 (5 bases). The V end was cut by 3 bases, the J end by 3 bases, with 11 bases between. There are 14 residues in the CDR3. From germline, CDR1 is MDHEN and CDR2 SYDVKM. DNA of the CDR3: TGTGCCAGCAGTTTTGTAAGGGGCCACACTGAAGCTTTCCTT. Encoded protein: CASSFVRGHTEAFL.

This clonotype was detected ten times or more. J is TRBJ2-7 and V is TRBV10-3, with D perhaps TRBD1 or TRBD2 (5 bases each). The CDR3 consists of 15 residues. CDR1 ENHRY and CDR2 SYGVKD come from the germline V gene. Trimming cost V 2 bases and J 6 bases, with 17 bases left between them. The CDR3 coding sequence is TGTGCCATCAGTGAGCCATATCGGGGCGAGCTCGAGCAGTACTTC. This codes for CAISEPYRGELEQYF.

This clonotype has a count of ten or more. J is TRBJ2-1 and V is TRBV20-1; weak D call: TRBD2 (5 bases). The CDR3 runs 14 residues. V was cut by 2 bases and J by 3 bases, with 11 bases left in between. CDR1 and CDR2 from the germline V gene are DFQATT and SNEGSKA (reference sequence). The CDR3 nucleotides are TGCAGTGCTAGAAGCCCAGAGGGCTACAATGAGCAGTTCTTC. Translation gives CSARSPEGYNEQFF.

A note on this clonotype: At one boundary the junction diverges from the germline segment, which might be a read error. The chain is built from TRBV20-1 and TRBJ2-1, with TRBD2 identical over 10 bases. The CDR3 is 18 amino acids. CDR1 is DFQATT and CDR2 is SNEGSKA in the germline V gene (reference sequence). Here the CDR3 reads CSASPVGASGSSYSEQFF. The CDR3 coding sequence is TGCAGTGCTAGCCCTGTCGGCGCTAGCGGGAGCTCCTACAGTGAGCAGTTCTTC.